This TCR beta chain is from a study of OX40 agonist ivuxolimab in advanced cancers. Study-wide background: The study treated patients with ivuxolimab, an agonistic anti-OX40 (CD134) antibody. The study's findings and limits: Partial responders at 0.1-3.0 mg/kg had among the lowest clonal expansion.

Turning to this clone: Its antigen is undetermined.

Repertoires were generated with immunoSEQ multiplex PCR, while TCRdb's copy carries only in-frame clones and drops some. This sample carries fewer than 50,000 clones, roughly 80% of them seen once, and the ten largest clones take roughly 7.1%. CDR1 and CDR2 (germline): SGHVS, FNYEAQ. The CDR3 is 15 residues long. V lost 4 bases and J lost 3; bases outside the gene matches: 5. This TCR came from an adult with an advanced solid tumor such as melanoma, head and neck, liver or kidney cancer. This sequence joins TRBV7-6 and TRBJ1-2; TRBD1 aligns across 10 bases. The sequenced sample was CD4+ or CD8+ T cells sorted from blood, obtained in a trial of the OX40 agonist ivuxolimab. The CDR3 protein is CASSSSGTGDYGYTF. CDR3 DNA: TGTGCCAGCAGCTCCTCCGGGACAGGGGACTATGGCTACACCTTC.